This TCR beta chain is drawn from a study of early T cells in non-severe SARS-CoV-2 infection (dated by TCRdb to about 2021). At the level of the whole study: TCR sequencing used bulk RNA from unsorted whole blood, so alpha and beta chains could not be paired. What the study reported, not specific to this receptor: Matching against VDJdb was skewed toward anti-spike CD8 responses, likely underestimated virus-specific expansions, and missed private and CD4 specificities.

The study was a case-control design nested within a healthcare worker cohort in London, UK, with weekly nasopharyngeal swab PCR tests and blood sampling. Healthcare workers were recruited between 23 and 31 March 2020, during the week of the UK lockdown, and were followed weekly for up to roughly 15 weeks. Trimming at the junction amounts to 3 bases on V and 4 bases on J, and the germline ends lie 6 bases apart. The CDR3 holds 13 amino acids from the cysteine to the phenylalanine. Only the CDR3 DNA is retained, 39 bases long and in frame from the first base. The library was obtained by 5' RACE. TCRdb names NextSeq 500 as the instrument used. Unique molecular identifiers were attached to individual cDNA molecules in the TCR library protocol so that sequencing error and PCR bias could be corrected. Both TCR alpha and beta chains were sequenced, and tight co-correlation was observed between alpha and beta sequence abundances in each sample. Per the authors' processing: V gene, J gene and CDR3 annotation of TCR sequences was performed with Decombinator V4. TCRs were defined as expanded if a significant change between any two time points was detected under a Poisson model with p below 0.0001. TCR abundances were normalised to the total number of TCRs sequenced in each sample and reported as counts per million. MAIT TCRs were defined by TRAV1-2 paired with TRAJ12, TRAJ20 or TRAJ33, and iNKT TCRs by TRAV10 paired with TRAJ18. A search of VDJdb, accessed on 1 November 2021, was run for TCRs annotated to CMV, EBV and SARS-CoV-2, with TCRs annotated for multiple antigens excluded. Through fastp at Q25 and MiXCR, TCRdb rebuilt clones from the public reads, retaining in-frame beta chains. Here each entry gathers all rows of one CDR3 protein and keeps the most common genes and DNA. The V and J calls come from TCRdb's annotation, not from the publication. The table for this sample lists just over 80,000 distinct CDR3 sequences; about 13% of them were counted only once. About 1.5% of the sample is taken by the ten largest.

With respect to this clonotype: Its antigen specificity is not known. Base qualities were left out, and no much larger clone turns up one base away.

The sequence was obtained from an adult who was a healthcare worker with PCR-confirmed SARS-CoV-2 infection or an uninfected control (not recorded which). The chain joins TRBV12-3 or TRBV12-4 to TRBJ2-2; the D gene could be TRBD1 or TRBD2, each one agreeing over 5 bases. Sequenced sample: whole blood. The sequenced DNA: TGTGCCAGCAGTTTCGGGGCCACCGGGGAGCTGTTTTTT. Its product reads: CASSFGATGELFF.